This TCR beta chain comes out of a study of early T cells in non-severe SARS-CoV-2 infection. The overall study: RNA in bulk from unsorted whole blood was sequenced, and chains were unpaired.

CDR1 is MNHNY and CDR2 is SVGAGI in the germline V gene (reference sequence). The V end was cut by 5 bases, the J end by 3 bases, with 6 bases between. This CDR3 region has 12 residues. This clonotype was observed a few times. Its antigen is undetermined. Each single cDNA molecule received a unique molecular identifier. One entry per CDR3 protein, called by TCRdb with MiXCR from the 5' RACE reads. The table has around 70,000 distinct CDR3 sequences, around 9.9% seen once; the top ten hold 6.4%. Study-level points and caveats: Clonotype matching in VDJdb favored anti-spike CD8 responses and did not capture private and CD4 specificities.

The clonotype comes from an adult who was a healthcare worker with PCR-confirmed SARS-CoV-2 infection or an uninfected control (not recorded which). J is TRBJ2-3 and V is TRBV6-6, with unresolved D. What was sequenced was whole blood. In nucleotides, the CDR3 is TGTGCCAGCAGTGACGCAACAGATACGCAGTATTTT. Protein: CASSDATDTQYF.